Listed below are T cell receptor beta chains from one sample, sequenced in a study of T-cell reconstitution after alpha-beta-depleted transplantation in children. TCRdb re-analysed the PCR reads in MiXCR, keeping a single row per CDR3 protein. The table includes about 440,000 distinct CDR3 sequences, 43% detected once. The material was PBMCs, obtained before TCRalphabeta/CD19-depleted stem cell transplant. The receptors shown here come from a girl aged 2 to 9 with aplastic anemia, due to receive a stem cell transplant. CDR3s include the opening cysteine and the closing phenylalanine or tryptophan. The D gene is left open where the match is weak.

V,J,D,CDR3
TRBV2,TRBJ1-3,NA,CASSEAGQRFGNTIYF
TRBV12-3/TRBV12-4,TRBJ1-1,NA,CASSSGRGLMNTEAFF
TRBV5-1,TRBJ1-1,TRBD1,CASSTGTELLNTEAFF
TRBV28,TRBJ1-5,NA,CASSPGAGKGSGYQPQHF
TRBV7-2,TRBJ2-2,TRBD1,CASSLVPGGTGELFF
TRBV27,TRBJ2-3,NA,CASSFFGSRADTQYF
TRBV28,TRBJ2-7,NA,CATYPADSYEQYF
TRBV4-1,TRBJ2-5,NA,CASSQDPGQGETQYF
TRBV20-1,TRBJ2-7,TRBD2,CCFSGTSGYSSYEQYF
TRBV27,TRBJ2-4,TRBD1,CASSMPTGQGNIQYF
TRBV5-1,TRBJ1-2,NA,CASRSRETYGDTF
TRBV28,TRBJ2-2,TRBD1,CASSFPGQGFTGELFF
TRBV7-3,TRBJ2-1,TRBD2,CASSSPERDLDNEQFF
TRBV11-2,TRBJ2-4,NA,CASSLGEAGVGAKNIQYF
TRBV7-2,TRBJ2-4,NA,CASSPSSGSNIQYF
TRBV9,TRBJ2-3,NA,CASSVDPSTDTQYF
TRBV15,TRBJ1-3,NA,CATRGGAGNTIYF
TRBV28,TRBJ1-1,TRBD1,CASRLPGQGHPEAFF
TRBV20-1,TRBJ2-1,TRBD1,CSARKGTGSYNEQFF
TRBV6-2/TRBV6-3,TRBJ2-1,NA,CASSYGVEQFF
TRBV5-1,TRBJ2-7,TRBD2,CASSVTSVDGDEQYF
TRBV7-8,TRBJ2-1,NA,CASSPGSEQFF
TRBV28,TRBJ2-7,NA,CASSRGQWIYF
TRBV20-1,TRBJ2-3,NA,CSARLTSGRRDTQYF
TRBV4-3,TRBJ2-5,NA,CASSQENWETQYF
TRBV20-1,TRBJ2-7,NA,CSAFRGVSYEQYF
TRBV20-1,TRBJ2-1,TRBD2,CSARDWGAAGGYNEQFF